Following are 6 T cell receptor beta chains from one sample sequenced in a study of blood T cells in healthy people across ages. Through a sample-barcoded 5' primer and a J-beta primer mix, a second PCR was run for about 6 to 12 cycles. TCRdb re-analysed the 5' RACE reads in MiXCR, keeping a single row per CDR3 protein. The table lists around 780,000 distinct CDR3 sequences, roughly three fifths of them singletons. Sequenced material: blood. The source of these receptors is a man in his forties or fifties in good health.

The rearrangement uses TRBV9 and TRBJ1-2; unclear D gene. The V gene lost 3 bases and the J gene lost 1 base, with 7 bases spanning the gap. The CDR3 length is 13 residues. Germline CDR1 is SGDLS and CDR2 is YYNGEE. The CDR3 sequence is CASSALHNYGYTF. The CDR3 bases are TGTGCCAGCAGCGCCCTACATAACTATGGCTACACCTTC.

CDR3 coding DNA: TGTGCCAGTGGGTTTCGGGTCAGCACAGATACGCAGTATTTT. Translating it yields CASGFRVSTDTQYF. The V call is TRBV27, the J call TRBJ2-3; D is unresolved. Trimming took off 9 bases at V and 0 bases at J, with 13 bases between the two ends. The V gene's germline CDR1 is MNHEY and CDR2 SMNVEV (reference sequence). This CDR3 contains 14 residues.

V gene TRBV7-2 combines with J gene TRBJ2-3; D might be TRBD1 or TRBD2, each matching 7 bases. Per germline, CDR1 SGHTA and CDR2 FQGNSA. The CDR3 has 15 amino acids. The V and J ends lost 3 bases and 4 bases respectively, with 14 bases between them. CDR3 bases: TGTGCCAGCAGCTTCGGGGGAGGGGGCGCAGATACGCAGTATTTT. Translating gives CASSFGGGGADTQYF.

This clonotype has a single count. The chain couples TRBV29-1 to TRBJ1-3, with 7 positions matching TRBD1. The CDR3 totals 15 residues. V gave up 4 bases and J gave up 0 bases; unmatched junction bases: 6. CDR1 is SQVTM, CDR2 ANQGSEA, per germline. The CDR3 DNA is TGCAGCGTTGGCTCGAGACAGGGCTCTGGAAACACCATATATTTT. It is translated as CSVGSRQGSGNTIYF.

The chain employs TRBV10-3 and TRBJ2-3; D may match TRBD1 or TRBD2 (5 bases each). CDR3 length equals 15 residues. V lost 5 bases and J 4 bases, leaving 16 bases between the germline ends. Germline values: CDR1 ENHRY, CDR2 SYGVKD. The CDR3 region has the DNA TGTGCCATCAGTACCAGGGACCGGTCCCCAGATACGCAGTATTTT. Residues: CAISTRDRSPDTQYF.

The J gene is TRBJ1-2, the V gene TRBV4-2; TRBD1 agrees at 8 bases. Germline-derived CDR1 and CDR2 are LGHNA and YNFKEQ. The CDR3 totals 16 residues. With 2 bases clipped from V and 2 bases from J, the junction kept 7 bases outside the gene matches. The CDR3: CASSQRPTGENYGYTF. CDR3 nucleotides: TGTGCCAGCAGCCAAAGACCGACAGGGGAAAACTATGGCTACACCTTC.